The clone carrying this TCR beta chain was found many times. From the 5' RACE reads, TCRdb called clonotypes with MiXCR, one entry per CDR3 protein. The data hold more than 650,000 distinct CDR3 sequences, with roughly 6% observed a single time. The data were taken from a study of identical twins. V trimming: 7 bases; J trimming: 5 bases; junction bases outside the gene matches: 7. The V gene's germline CDR1 is MNHNS and CDR2 SASEGT. This CDR3 comprises 16 residues. This receptor was taken from a man in his late teens or twenties in good health. The rearrangement uses TRBV6-1 and TRBJ2-2; TRBD2 matches 13 bases. The sample consisted of naive T cells sorted from blood. DNA of the CDR3: TGTGCCAGCACCGGACTAGCGGGAGTTGGTACCGGGGAGCTGTTTTTT. Its protein is CASTGLAGVGTGELFF.